Each of the 17 T cell receptor beta chains below was sequenced from the same sample in a study of blood T cells in healthy people across ages. A J-beta primer mix and a sample-barcoded 5' primer were used in a second PCR of about 7 to 12 cycles. Using its own MiXCR run on the 5' RACE reads, TCRdb lists one record per CDR3 protein. The data show approximately 800,000 distinct CDR3 sequences, 55% to 70% seen once. Sequenced material: blood. These receptors originate from a young man in good health.

This clonotype was seen only a few times. J is TRBJ2-5 and V is TRBV20-1; 7 bases are a match to TRBD2. This CDR3 has 16 amino acids. Trimming took 3 bases from V and 3 from J; bases not matched to a gene: 13. The germline gives CDR1 DFQATT, CDR2 SNEGSKA (reference sequence). The CDR3 loop is CSASARLLAFKETQYF. CDR3 DNA sequence: TGCAGTGCTAGCGCTCGCTTACTAGCGTTCAAAGAGACCCAGTACTTC.

The chain employs TRBV7-8 and TRBJ2-7, with a tentative D call TRBD1 (6 bases). Germline loops: CDR1 SGHVS, CDR2 FQNEAQ. This CDR3 comprises 15 residues. Trimming removed 5 bases at V and 6 bases at J, with 20 bases between. The CDR3 is CASSNLVSQGGEQYF. The CDR3 bases are TGTGCCAGCAGCAATCTGGTGTCACAGGGTGGCGAGCAGTACTTC.

Note on this clonotype: Compared with germline, one end of the junction differs, possibly owing to a read error. This rearrangement joins TRBV4-2 to TRBJ2-4; weak D call: TRBD2 (5 bases). The germline V gene encodes CDR1 LGHNA and CDR2 YNFKEQ. The CDR3 totals 12 residues. CDR3 coding DNA: TGTGCCAACAGCCAAGAGGGAAACATTCAGTACTTC. As protein: CANSQEGNIQYF.

The V and J genes are TRBV5-1 and TRBJ2-7; D is undetermined. V lost 7 bases and J 3 bases, leaving 23 bases between the germline ends. This CDR3 has 16 amino acids. The germline gives CDR1 SGHRS, CDR2 YFSETQ. CDR3 region: CASAPIRRNIDYEQYF. DNA of the CDR3: TGCGCCAGCGCACCGATCCGACGGAATATAGACTACGAGCAGTACTTC.

This clonotype was detected only once. This chain connects TRBV6-2 or TRBV6-3 to TRBJ2-3; D is unclear. The V gene lost 5 bases and the J gene lost 1 base, with 10 bases spanning the gap. Germline CDR1 MNHEY, CDR2 SVGEGT. This CDR3 comprises 14 residues. The CDR3 protein is CASSTIRGTDTQYF. Written as DNA, the CDR3 is TGTGCCAGCAGTACTATTAGGGGCACAGATACGCAGTATTTT.

This clonotype came up many times. A much more abundant neighbour one base away suggests this may be a read error. The rearrangement uses TRBV20-1 and TRBJ2-5, with D unresolved. V was pared by 5 bases and J by 1 base, with 14 bases between. The CDR3 totals 14 residues. Germline V CDR1 and CDR2: DFQATT, SNEGSKA (reference sequence). The CDR3, as DNA: TGCAGTGCTCCCGCCAGTATGTTCCAAGAGACCCAGTACTTC. Encoded protein: CSAPASMFQETQYF.

The rearrangement joins TRBV6-2 or TRBV6-3 to TRBJ2-1; 14 nucleotides line up with TRBD2. Germline CDR1 is MNHEY and CDR2 is SVGEGT. The CDR3 runs to 16 residues. The junction had 10 bases not matched to a gene; V was cut back by 6 bases and J by 9 bases. The CDR3 DNA is TGTGCCAGCAGATCCGGGACTAGCGGGAGCTTAGGTGAGCAGTTCTTC. It encodes CASRSGTSGSLGEQFF.

The J gene is TRBJ2-3, the V gene TRBV7-9; D gene uncertain. Germline V gene data show CDR1 as SEHNR and CDR2 as FQNEAQ (reference sequence). The CDR3 sequence is 16 residues long. Trimming shortened V by 1 base and J by 0 bases, and 11 bases separated the two germline ends. The CDR3 sequence is CASSLDLASSTDTQYF. CDR3 nucleotide sequence: TGTGCCAGCAGCTTAGACCTTGCCTCTAGCACAGATACGCAGTATTTT.

This clonotype turned up a few times. V gene TRBV6-2 or TRBV6-3 combines with J gene TRBJ2-1; D gene uncertain. V lost 7 bases, J lost 0 bases, and 7 bases lay in between. Per the germline V gene, CDR1 is MNHEY and CDR2 is SVGEGT. The CDR3 length is 13 residues. The CDR3 sequence is CASISISYNEQFF. CDR3 in DNA: TGTGCCAGCATTTCAATCTCCTACAATGAGCAGTTCTTC.

This clonotype was counted only a few times. This may stem from a read error, because a much larger clone lies one nucleotide away. The chain has TRBV20-1 and TRBJ2-5; D unclear. This CDR3 comprises 11 residues. Per the germline V gene, CDR1 is DFQATT and CDR2 is SNEGSKA (reference sequence). Trimming stripped 5 bases from V and 11 bases from J, with 15 bases between. The CDR3 loop is CSAEEYKEQYF. For the CDR3, the DNA is TGCAGTGCTGAAGAATACAAGGAGCAGTACTTC.

This chain uses TRBV2 with TRBJ1-4; D is ambiguous. Germline CDR1 and CDR2: SNHLY and FYNNEI. V shed 4 bases and J shed 7 bases, with 10 bases lying between them. The CDR3 loop spans 13 amino acids. Here the CDR3 DNA reads TGTGCCAGCAGTGTGCAGTACTTTGAAAAACTGTTTTTT. Translation: CASSVQYFEKLFF.

V gene TRBV3-1 combines with J gene TRBJ2-1; D not resolved. This CDR3 is built from 15 residues. V was cut by 0 bases and J by 2 bases, with 8 bases left in between. CDR1 and CDR2 from the germline V gene are LGHDT and YNNKEL (reference sequence). The CDR3 nucleotides read TGTGCCAGCAGCCAAGATCTCGGTGCCTACAATGAGCAGTTCTTC. Its protein is CASSQDLGAYNEQFF.

This clonotype occurred once. V gene TRBV29-1 combines with J gene TRBJ2-7; D might be TRBD1 or TRBD2, each matching 6 bases. Gene TRBJ2-5 matches the end of the DNA better, so the J call may be wrong. The CDR3 consists of 12 residues. The germline V gene has CDR1 SQVTM and CDR2 ANQGSEA. The CDR3 loop reads CSVERGERTQYF. CDR3 nucleotide sequence: TGCAGCGTCGAAAGGGGGGAGCGGACCCAGTACTTC.

This clonotype was counted a single time. This chain joins TRBV7-2 and TRBJ2-7; 9 bases line up with TRBD2. The CDR3 sequence is 16 residues long. After removal of 7 bases from V and 4 bases from J, the junction contained 14 bases not matched to a gene. Germline values: CDR1 SGHTA, CDR2 FQGNSA. CDR3 sequence: CASTPLSTSGLYEQYF. CDR3 bases: TGTGCCAGCACACCGCTTTCAACTAGCGGGTTGTACGAGCAGTACTTC.

This clonotype was seen only once. This chain connects TRBV30 to TRBJ2-1; 10 bases match TRBD1. Judging by the DNA end, TRBJ2-7 fits better; the J call may be wrong. Germline CDR1 GTSNPN, CDR2 SVGIG (reference sequence). The CDR3 consists of 14 residues. CDR3 residues: CAWIRDRGYNEQYF. The CDR3 coding sequence is TGTGCCTGGATCAGGGACAGGGGTTACAATGAGCAGTACTTC.

The gene calls are TRBV7-2 and TRBJ2-6, with TRBD2 identical over 8 bases. Per germline, CDR1 SGHTA and CDR2 FQGNSA. The CDR3 extends over 18 amino acids. With 2 bases clipped from V and 0 bases from J, the junction kept 6 bases outside the gene matches. For the CDR3, the DNA is TGTGCCAGCAGCTTACGAGCGGGAGACCCCTCTGGGGCCAACGTCCTGACTTTC. Translated, it gives CASSLRAGDPSGANVLTF. Full variable domain (outside the CDR3, taken from reference TRBV7-2 and TRBJ2-6): GAGVSQSPSNKVTEKGKDVELRCDPISGHTALYWYRQSLGQGLEFLIYFQGNSAPDKSGLPSDRFSAERTGGSVSTLTIQRTQQEDSAVYLCASSLRAGDPSGANVLTFGAGSRLTVL.

The chain carries TRBV3-1 and TRBJ1-5, with a tentative D call TRBD1 (5 bases). The germline CDR1 and CDR2 sequences are LGHDT and YNNKEL (reference sequence). Deletions cut 4 bases from V and 0 bases from J, with 10 bases between. The CDR3 has 15 amino acids. CDR3 residues: CASSPTTDSNQPQHF. Here the CDR3 DNA reads TGTGCCAGCAGCCCGACGACAGATAGCAATCAGCCCCAGCATTTT.